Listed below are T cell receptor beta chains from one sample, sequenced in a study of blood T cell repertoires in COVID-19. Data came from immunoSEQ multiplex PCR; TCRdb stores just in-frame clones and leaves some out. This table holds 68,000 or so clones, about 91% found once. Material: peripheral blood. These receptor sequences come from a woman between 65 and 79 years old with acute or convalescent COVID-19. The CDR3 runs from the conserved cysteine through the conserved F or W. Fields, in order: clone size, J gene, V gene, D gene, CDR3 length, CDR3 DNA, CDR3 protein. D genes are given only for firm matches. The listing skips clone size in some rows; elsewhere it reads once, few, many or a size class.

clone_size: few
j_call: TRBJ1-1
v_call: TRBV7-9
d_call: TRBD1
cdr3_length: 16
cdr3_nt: TGTGCCAGCAGCCCCAGCGGGGGACAGGGTAACACTGAAGCTTTCTTT
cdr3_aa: CASSPSGGQGNTEAFF

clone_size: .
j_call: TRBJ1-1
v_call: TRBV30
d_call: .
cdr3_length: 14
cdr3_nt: TGTGCCTGGAGTGTACGGGTGCCGGGGACTGAAGCTTTCTTT
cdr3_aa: CAWSVRVPGTEAFF

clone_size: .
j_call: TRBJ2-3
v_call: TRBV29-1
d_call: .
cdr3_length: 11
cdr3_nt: TGCAGCGTTGAAACCGGGAATACGCAGTATTTT
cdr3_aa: CSVETGNTQYF

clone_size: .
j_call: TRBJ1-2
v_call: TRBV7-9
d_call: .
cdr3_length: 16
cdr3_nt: TGTGCCAGCAGCTTAGTTCAGGGGTTGGCTAACTATGGCTACACCTTC
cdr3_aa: CASSLVQGLANYGYTF

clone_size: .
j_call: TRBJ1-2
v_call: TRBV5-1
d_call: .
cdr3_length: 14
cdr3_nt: TGCGCCAGCAGCTTGGTAGCGGGGAACTATGGCTACACCTTC
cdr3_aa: CASSLVAGNYGYTF

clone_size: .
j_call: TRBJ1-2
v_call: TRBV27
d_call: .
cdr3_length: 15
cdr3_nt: TGTGCCAGCAGTTTATCGTGGGGGCTAGACTATGGCTACACCTTC
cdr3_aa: CASSLSWGLDYGYTF

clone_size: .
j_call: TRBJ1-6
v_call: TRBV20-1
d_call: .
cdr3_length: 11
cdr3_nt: TGCAGTGCTCCAGACAATTTGTCCCTCCACTTT
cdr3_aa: CSAPDNLSLHF

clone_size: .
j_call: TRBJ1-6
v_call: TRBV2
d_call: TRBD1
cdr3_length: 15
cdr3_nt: TGTGCCAGCACTGGAGGGACAGGGTATAATTCACCCCTCCACTTT
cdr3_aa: CASTGGTGYNSPLHF

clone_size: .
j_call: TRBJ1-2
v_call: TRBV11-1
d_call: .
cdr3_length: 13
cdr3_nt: TGTGCCAGCAGCTTAGGCAGGGATCATGGCTACACCTTC
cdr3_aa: CASSLGRDHGYTF

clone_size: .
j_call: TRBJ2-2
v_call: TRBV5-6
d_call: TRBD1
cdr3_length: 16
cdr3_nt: TGTGCCAGCAGCTTGGGGACAGGGGGTTACACCGGGGAGCTGTTTTTT
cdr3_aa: CASSLGTGGYTGELFF

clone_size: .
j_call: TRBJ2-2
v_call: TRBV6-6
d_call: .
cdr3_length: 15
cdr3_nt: TGTGCCAGCGCCACCGGGACACCGAACACCGGGGAGCTGTTTTTT
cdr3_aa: CASATGTPNTGELFF

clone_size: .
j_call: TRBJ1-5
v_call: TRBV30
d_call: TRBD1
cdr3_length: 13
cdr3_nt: TGTGCCTGGAGGGGACAGGGGACTCAGCCCCAGCATTTT
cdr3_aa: CAWRGQGTQPQHF

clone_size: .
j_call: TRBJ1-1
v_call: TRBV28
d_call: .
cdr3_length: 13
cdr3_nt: TGTGCCAGCAGTTTTAGGAGGAACACTGAAGCTTTCTTT
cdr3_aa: CASSFRRNTEAFF

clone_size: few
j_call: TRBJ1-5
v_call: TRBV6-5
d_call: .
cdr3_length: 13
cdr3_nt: TGTGCCAGTAACACGATTAGCAATCAGCCCCAGCATTTT
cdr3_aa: CASNTISNQPQHF